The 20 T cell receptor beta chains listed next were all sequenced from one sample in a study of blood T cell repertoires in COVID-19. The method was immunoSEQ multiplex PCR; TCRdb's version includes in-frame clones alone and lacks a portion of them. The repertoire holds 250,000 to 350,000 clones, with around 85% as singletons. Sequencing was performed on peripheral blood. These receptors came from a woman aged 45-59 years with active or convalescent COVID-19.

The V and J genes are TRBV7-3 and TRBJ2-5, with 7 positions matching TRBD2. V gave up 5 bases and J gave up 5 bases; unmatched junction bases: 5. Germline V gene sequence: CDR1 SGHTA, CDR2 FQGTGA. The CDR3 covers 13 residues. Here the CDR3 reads CASSRREGETQYF. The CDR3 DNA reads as TGTGCCAGCAGCCGCAGGGAGGGGGAGACCCAGTACTTC.

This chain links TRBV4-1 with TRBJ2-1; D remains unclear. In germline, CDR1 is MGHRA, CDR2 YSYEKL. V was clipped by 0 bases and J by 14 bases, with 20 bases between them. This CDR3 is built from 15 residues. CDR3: CASSQDSAVPPPKFF. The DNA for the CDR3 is TGCGCCAGCAGCCAAGATTCCGCAGTACCCCCTCCCAAGTTCTTC.

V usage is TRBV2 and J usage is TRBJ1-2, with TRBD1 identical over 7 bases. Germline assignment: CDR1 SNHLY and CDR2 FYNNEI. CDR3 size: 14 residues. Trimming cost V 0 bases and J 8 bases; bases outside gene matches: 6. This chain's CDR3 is CASSEATGRGGYTF. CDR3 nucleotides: TGTGCCAGCAGTGAAGCGACAGGGCGAGGGGGCTACACCTTC.

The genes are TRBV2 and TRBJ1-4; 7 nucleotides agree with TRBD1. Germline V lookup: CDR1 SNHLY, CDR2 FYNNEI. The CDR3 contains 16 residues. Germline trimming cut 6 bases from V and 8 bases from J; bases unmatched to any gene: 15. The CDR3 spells CASRDRAGTVQEKLFF. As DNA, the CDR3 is TGTGCCAGCAGGGATCGCGCCGGGACAGTTCAAGAAAAACTGTTTTTT.

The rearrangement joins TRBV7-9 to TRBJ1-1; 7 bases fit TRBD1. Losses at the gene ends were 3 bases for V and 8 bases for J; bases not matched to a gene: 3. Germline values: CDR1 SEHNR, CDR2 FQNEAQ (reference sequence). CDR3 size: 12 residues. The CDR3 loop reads CASSFPRGEAFF. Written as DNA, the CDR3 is TGTGCCAGCAGCTTCCCCAGGGGGGAAGCTTTCTTT.

CDR3: CASSIRRGLGSGANVLTF. CDR3 bases: TGTGCCAGTAGTATTAGGAGGGGGCTCGGGTCTGGGGCCAACGTCCTGACTTTC. J is TRBJ2-6 and V is TRBV19; a weak D match, TRBD1 (7 bases). V was cut by 3 bases and J by 1 base, with 16 bases left in between. The CDR3 is 18 amino acids. CDR1 LNHDA and CDR2 SQIVND come from the germline V gene (reference sequence).

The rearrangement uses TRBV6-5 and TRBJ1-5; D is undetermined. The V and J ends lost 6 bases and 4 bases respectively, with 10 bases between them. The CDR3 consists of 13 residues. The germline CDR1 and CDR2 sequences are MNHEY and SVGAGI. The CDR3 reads CASSALLNQPQHF. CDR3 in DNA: TGTGCCAGCAGCGCGCTTTTGAATCAGCCCCAGCATTTT.

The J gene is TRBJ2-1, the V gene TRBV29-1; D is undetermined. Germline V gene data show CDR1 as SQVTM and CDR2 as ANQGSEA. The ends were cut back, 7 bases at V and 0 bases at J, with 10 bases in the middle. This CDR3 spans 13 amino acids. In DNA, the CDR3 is TGCAGCGCTGACAAGAGCTCCTACAATGAGCAGTTCTTC. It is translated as CSADKSSYNEQFF.

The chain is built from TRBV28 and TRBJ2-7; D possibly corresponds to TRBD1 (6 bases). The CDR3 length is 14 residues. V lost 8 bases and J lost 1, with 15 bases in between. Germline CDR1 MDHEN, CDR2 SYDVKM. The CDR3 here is CASSYDRLSYEQYF. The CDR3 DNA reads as TGTGCCAGCTCGTATGACAGGTTGTCCTACGAGCAGTACTTC.

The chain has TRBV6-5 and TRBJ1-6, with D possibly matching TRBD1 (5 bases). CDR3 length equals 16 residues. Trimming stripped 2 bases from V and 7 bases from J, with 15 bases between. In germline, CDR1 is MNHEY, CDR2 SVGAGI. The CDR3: CASSYTPAGPNSPLHF. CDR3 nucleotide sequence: TGTGCCAGCAGTTACACCCCCGCAGGGCCCAATTCACCCCTCCACTTT.

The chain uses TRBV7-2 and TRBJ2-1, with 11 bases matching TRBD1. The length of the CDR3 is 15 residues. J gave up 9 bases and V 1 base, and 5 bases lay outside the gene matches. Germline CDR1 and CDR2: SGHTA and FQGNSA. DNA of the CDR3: TGTGCCAGCAGCTTAGGGACAGGGGGCTGGGGTGAGCAGTTCTTC. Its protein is CASSLGTGGWGEQFF.

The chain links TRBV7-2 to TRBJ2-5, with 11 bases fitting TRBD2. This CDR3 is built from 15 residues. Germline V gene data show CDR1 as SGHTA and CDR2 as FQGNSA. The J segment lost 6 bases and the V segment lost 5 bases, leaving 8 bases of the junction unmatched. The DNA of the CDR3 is TGTGCCAGCAGCCCACTAGCGGGAGTAGCGAAGACCCAGTACTTC. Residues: CASSPLAGVAKTQYF.

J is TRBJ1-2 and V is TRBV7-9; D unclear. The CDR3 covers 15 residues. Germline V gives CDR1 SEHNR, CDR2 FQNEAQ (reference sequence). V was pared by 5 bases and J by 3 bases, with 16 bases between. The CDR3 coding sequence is TGTGCCAGCAGCCGTTCCTCGAGCGGAGACTATGGCTACACCTTC. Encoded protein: CASSRSSSGDYGYTF.

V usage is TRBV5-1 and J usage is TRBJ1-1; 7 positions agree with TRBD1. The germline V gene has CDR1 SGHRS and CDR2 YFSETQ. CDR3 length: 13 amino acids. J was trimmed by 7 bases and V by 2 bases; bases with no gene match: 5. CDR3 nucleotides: TGCGCCAGCAGCTTAGGCAGGGGGGATGAAGCTTTCTTT. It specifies CASSLGRGDEAFF.

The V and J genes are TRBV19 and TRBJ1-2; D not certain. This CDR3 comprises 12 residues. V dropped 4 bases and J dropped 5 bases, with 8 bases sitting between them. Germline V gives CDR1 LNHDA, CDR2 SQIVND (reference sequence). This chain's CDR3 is CASSRHLYGYTF. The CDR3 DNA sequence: TGTGCCAGTAGTAGACACCTGTATGGCTACACCTTC.

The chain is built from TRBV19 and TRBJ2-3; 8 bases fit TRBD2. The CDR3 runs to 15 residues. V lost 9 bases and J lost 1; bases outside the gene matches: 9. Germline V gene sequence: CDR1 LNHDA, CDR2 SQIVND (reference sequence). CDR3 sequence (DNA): TGTGCCAGCGTCGGGACTAGTCGACGCACAGATACGCAGTATTTT. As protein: CASVGTSRRTDTQYF.

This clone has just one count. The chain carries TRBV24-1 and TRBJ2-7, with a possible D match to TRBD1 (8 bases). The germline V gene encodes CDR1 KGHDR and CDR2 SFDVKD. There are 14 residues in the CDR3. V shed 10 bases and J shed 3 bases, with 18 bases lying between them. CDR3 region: CATQGASGLYEQYF. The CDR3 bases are TGTGCCACTCAGGGGGCTAGCGGCCTCTACGAGCAGTACTTC.

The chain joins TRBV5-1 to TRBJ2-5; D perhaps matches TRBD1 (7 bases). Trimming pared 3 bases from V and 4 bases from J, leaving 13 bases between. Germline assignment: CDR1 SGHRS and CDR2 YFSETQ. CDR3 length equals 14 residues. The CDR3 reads CASSSEGAGETQYF. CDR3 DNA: TGCGCCAGCAGCTCGGAGGGGGCGGGAGAGACCCAGTACTTC.

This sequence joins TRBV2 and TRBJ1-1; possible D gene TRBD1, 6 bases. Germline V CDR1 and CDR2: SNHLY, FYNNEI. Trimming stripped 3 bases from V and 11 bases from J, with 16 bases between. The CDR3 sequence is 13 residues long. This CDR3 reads CASSDSGQGVAFF. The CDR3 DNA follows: TGTGCCAGCAGTGATTCGGGACAAGGGGTTGCTTTCTTT. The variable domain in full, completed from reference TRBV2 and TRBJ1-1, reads EPEVTQTPSHQVTQMGQEVILRCVPISNHLYFYWYRQILGQKVEFLVSFYNNEISEKSEIFDDQFSVERPDGSNFTLKIRSTKLEDSAMYFCASSDSGQGVAFFGQGTRLTVV.

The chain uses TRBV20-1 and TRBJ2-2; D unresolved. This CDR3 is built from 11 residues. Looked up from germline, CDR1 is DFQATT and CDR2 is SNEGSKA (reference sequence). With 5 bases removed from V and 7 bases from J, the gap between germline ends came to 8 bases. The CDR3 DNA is TGCAGTGCTCGGGTGGGCGGGGAGCTGTTTTTT. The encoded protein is CSARVGGELFF.